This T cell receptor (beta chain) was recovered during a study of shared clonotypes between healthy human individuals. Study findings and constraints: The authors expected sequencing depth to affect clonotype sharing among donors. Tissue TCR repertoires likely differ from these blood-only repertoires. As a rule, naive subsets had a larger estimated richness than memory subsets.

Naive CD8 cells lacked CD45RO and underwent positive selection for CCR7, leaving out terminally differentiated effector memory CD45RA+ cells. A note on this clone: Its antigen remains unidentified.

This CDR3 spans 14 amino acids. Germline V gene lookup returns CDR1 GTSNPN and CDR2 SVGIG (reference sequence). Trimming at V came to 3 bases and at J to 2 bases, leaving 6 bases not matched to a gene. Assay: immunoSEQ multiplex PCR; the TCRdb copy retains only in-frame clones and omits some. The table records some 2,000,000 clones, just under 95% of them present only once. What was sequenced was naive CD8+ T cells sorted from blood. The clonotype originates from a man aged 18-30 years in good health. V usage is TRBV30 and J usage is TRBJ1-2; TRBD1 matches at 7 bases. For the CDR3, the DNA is TGTGCCTGGAGGCCGGGACAGCTCAACTATGGCTACACCTTC. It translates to CAWRPGQLNYGYTF.